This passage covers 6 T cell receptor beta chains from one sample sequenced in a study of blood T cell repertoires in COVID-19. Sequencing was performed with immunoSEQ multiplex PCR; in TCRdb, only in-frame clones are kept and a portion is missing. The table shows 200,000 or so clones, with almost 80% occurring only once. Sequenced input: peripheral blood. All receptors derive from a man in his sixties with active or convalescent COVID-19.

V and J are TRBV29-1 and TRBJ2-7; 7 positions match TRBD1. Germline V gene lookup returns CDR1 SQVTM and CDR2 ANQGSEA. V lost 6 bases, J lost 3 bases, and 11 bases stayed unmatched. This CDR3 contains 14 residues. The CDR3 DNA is TGCAGCGTCATCCGGGACACAGGGGTCTACGAGCAGTACTTC. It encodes CSVIRDTGVYEQYF.

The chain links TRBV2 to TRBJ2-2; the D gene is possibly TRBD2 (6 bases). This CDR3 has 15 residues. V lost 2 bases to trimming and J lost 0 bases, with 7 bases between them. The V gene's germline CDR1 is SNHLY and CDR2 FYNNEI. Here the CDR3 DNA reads TGTGCCAGCAGTGAATCTAGCGCGAACACCGGGGAGCTGTTTTTT. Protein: CASSESSANTGELFF.

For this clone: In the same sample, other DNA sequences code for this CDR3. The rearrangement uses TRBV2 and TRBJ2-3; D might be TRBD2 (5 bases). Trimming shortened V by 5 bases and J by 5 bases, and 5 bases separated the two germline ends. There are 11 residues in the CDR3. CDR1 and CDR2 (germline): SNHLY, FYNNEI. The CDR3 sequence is CASSREDTQYF. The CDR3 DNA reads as TGTGCCAGCAGTCGGGAAGATACGCAGTATTTT.

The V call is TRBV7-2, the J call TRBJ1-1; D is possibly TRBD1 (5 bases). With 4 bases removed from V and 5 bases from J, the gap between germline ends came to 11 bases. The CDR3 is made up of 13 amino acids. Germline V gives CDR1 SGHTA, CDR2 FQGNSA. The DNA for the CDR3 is TGTGCCAGCAGCTCGTTTAGGGGAACTGAAGCTTTCTTT. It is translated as CASSSFRGTEAFF.

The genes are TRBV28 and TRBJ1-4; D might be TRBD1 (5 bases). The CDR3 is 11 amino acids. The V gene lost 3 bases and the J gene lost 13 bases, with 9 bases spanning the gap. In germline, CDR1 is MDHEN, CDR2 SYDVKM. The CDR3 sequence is CASSFRVSLFF. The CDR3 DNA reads TGTGCCAGCAGTTTCAGGGTCTCACTGTTTTTT.

The CDR3 here is CASSQGTGLEKLFF. For the CDR3, the DNA is TGCGCCAGCAGCCAGGGGACAGGGCTCGAAAAACTGTTTTTT. J is TRBJ1-4 and V is TRBV5-1; 9 positions agree with TRBD1. After removal of 4 bases from V and 8 bases from J, the junction contained 6 bases not matched to a gene. The CDR3 consists of 14 residues. Germline V gives CDR1 SGHRS, CDR2 YFSETQ.